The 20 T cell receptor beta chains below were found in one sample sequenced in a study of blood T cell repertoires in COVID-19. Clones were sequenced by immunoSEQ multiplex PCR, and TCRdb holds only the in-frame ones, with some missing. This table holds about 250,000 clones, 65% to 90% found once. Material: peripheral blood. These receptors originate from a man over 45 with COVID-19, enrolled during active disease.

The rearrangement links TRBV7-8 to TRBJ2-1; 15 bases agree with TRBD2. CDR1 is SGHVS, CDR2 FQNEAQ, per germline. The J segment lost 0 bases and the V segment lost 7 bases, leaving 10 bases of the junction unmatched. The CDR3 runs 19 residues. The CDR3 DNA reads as TGTGCCAGCATCCAGGGACTAGCGGGGGGCTACAGCTCCTACAATGAGCAGTTCTTC. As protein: CASIQGLAGGYSSYNEQFF. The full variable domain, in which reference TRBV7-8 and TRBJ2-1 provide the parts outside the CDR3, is GAGVSQSPRYKVAKRGQDVALRCDPISGHVSLFWYQQALGQGPEFLTYFQNEAQLDKSGLPSDRFFAERPEGSVSTLKIQRTQQEDSAVYLCASIQGLAGGYSSYNEQFFGPGTRLTVL.

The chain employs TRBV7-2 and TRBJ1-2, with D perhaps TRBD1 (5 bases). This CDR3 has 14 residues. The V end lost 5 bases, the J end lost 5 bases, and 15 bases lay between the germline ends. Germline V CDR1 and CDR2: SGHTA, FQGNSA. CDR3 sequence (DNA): TGTGCCAGCAGCGTAGACCGGGGGAGGTATGGCTACACCTTC. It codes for CASSVDRGRYGYTF.

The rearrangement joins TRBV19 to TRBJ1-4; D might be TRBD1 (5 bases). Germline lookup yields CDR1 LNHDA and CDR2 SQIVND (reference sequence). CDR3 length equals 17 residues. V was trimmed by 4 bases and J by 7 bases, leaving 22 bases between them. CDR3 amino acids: CASSTPPGGRVGEKLFF. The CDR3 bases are TGTGCCAGTAGTACCCCCCCCGGGGGTCGCGTGGGTGAAAAACTGTTTTTT. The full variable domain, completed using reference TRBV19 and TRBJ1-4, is DGGITQSPKYLFRKEGQNVTLSCEQNLNHDAMYWYRQDPGQGLRLIYYSQIVNDFQKGDIAEGYSVSREKKESFPLTVTSAQKNPTAFYLCASSTPPGGRVGEKLFFGSGTQLSVL.

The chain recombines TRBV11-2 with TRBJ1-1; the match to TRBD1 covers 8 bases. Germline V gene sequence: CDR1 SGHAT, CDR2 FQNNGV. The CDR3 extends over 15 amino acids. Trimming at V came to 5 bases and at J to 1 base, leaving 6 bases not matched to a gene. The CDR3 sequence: CASSLSGTGNTEAFF. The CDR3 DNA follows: TGTGCCAGCAGCCTGTCCGGGACAGGGAACACTGAAGCTTTCTTT.

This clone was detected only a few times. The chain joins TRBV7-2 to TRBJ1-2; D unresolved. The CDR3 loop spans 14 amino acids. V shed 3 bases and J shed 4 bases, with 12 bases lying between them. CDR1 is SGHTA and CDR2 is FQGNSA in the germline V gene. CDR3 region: CASSFTGSPYGYTF. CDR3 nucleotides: TGTGCCAGCAGCTTTACCGGGTCTCCCTATGGCTACACCTTC.

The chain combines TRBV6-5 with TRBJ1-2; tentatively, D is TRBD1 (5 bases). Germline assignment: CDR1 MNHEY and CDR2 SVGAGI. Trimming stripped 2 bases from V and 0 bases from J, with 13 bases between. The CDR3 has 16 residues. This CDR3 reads CASSYGALKPNYGYTF. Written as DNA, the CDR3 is TGTGCCAGCAGTTACGGGGCCCTCAAGCCTAACTATGGCTACACCTTC.

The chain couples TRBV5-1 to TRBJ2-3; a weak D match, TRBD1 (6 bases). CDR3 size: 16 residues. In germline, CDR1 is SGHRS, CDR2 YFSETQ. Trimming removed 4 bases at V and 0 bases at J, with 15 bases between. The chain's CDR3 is CASSGGGVRSTDTQYF. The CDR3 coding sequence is TGCGCCAGCAGCGGGGGCGGAGTTCGGAGCACAGATACGCAGTATTTT.

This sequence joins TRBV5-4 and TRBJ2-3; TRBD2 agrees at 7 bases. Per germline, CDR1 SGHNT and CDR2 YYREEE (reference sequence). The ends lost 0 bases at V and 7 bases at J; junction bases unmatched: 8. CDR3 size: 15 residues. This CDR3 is CASSLAGASGNTQYF. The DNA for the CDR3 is TGTGCCAGCAGCTTGGCTGGGGCTAGCGGCAATACGCAGTATTTT. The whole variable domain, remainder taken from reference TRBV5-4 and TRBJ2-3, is ETGVTQSPTHLIKTRGQQVTLRCSSQSGHNTVSWYQQALGQGPQFIFQYYREEENGRGNFPPRFSGLQFPNYSSELNVNALELDDSALYLCASSLAGASGNTQYFGPGTRLTVL.

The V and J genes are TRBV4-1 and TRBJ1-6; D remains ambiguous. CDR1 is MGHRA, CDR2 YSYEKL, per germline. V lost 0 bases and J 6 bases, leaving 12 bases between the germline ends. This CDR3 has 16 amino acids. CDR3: CASSQEAGYPNSPLHF. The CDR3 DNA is TGCGCCAGCAGCCAAGAGGCAGGATACCCTAATTCACCCCTCCACTTT.

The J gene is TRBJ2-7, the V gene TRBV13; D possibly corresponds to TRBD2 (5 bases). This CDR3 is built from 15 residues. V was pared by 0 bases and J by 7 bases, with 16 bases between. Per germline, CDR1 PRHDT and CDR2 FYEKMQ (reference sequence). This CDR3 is CASSLGPGKGPEQYF. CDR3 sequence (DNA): TGTGCCAGCAGCTTAGGCCCGGGGAAAGGGCCTGAGCAGTACTTC.

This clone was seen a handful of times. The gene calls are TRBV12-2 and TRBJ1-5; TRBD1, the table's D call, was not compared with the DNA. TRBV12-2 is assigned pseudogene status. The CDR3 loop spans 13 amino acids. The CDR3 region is CASRPCRNQPQHF. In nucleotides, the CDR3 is TGTGCAAGTCGCCCCTGCAGAAATCAGCCCCAGCATTTT.

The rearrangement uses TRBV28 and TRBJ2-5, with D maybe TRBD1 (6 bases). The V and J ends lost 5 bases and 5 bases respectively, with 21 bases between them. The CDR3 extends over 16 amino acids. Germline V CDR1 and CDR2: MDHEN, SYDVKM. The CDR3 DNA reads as TGTGCCAGCAGTGCCTACCCACAGGGTGGCCGGGAGACCCAGTACTTC. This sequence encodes CASSAYPQGGRETQYF.

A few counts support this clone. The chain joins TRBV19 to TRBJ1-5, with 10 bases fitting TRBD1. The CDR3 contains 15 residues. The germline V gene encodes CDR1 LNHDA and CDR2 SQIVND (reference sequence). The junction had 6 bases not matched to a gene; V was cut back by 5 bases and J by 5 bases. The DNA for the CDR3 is TGTGCCAGTAGTGGACGGGACAGGGGATATCAGCCCCAGCATTTT. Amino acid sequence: CASSGRDRGYQPQHF.

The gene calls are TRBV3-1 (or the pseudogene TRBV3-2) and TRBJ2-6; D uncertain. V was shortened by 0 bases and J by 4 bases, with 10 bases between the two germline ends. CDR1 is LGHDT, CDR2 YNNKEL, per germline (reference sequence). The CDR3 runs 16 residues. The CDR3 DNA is TGTGCCAGCAGCCAAGAAGGCGGTTCCGGGGCCAACGTCCTGACTTTC. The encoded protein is CASSQEGGSGANVLTF.

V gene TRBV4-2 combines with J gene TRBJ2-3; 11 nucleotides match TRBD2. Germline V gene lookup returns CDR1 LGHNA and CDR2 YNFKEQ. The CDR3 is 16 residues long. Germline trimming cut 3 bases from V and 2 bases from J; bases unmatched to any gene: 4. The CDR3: CASSQASGGLTDTQYF. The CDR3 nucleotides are TGTGCCAGCAGCCAGGCTAGCGGGGGGCTCACAGATACGCAGTATTTT.

As DNA, the CDR3 is TGTGCCAGCAGCGGCCGGGACATCGACATTCAGTACTTC. Its translation: CASSGRDIDIQYF. The chain joins TRBV9 to TRBJ2-4; D possibly corresponds to TRBD1 (6 bases). The V end was cut by 3 bases, the J end by 8 bases, with 12 bases between. Germline values: CDR1 SGDLS, CDR2 YYNGEE. This CDR3 is built from 13 residues.

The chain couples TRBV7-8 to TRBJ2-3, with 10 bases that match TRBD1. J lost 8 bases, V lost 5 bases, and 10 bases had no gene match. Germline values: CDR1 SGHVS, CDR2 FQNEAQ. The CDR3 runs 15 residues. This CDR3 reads CASSRGTGALSTQYF. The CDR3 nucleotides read TGTGCCAGCAGCCGAGGGACAGGGGCCCTTTCTACGCAGTATTTT.

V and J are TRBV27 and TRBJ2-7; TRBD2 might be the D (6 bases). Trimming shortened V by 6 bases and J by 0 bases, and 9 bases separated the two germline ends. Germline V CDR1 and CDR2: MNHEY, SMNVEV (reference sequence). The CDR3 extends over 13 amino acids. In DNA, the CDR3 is TGTGCCAGCAGCGCCGGGGGCTCCTACGAGCAGTACTTC. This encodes CASSAGGSYEQYF.

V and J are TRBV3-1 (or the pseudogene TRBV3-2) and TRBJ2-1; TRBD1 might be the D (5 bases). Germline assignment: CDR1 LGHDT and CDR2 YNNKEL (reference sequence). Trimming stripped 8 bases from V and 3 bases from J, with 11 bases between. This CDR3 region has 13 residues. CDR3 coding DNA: TGTGCCAGCGCAGTAACAGGCTACAATGAGCAGTTCTTC. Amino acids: CASAVTGYNEQFF.

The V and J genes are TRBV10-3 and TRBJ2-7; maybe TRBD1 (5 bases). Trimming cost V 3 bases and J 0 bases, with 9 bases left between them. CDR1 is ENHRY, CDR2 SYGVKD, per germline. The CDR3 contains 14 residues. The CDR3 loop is CAISDARASYEQYF. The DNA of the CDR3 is TGTGCCATCAGTGACGCCAGGGCCTCCTACGAGCAGTACTTC.